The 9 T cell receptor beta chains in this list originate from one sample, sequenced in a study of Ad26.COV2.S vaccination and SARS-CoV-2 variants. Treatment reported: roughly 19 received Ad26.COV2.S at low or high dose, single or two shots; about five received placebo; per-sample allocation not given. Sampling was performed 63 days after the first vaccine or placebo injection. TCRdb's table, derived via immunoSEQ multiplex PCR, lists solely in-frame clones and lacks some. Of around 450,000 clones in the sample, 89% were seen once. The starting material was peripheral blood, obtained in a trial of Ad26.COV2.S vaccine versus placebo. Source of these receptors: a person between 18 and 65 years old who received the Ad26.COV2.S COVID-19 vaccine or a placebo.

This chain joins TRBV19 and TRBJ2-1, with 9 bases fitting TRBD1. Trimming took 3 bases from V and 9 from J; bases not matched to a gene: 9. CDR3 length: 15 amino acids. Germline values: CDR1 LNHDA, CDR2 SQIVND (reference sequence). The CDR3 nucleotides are TGTGCCAGTAGTATTTACGGGGACAGGGACGTTGAGCAGTTCTTC. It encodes CASSIYGDRDVEQFF.

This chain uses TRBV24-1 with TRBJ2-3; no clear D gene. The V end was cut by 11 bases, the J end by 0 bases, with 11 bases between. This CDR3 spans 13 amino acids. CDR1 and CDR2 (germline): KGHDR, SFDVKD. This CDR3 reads CAIEPASTDTQYF. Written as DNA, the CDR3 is TGTGCCATCGAACCAGCTAGCACAGATACGCAGTATTTT.

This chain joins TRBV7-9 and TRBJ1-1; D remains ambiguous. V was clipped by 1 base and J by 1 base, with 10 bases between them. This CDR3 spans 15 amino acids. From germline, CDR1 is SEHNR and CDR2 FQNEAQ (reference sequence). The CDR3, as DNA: TGTGCCAGCAGCTTAGTGGCCCTACCGAACACTGAAGCTTTCTTT. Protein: CASSLVALPNTEAFF.

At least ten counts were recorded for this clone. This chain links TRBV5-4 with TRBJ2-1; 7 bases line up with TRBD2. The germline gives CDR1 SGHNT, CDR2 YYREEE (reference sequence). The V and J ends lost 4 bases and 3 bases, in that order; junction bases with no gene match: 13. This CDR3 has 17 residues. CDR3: CASSPPGGDSLYNEQFF. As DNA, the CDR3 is TGTGCCAGCAGCCCTCCGGGGGGAGACAGCCTCTACAATGAGCAGTTCTTC.

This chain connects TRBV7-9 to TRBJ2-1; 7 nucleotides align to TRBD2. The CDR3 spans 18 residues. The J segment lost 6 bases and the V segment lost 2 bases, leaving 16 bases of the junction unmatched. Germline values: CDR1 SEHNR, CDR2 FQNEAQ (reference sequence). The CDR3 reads CASSLYSGGLASFNEQFF. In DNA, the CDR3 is TGTGCCAGCAGCTTATATTCGGGGGGTCTAGCGAGCTTCAATGAGCAGTTCTTC.

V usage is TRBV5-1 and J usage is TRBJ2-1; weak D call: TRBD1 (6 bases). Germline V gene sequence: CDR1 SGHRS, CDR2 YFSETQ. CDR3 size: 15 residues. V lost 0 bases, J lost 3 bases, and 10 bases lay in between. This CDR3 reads CASSLAPDSYNEQFF. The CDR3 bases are TGCGCCAGCAGCTTGGCCCCGGACAGCTACAATGAGCAGTTCTTC.

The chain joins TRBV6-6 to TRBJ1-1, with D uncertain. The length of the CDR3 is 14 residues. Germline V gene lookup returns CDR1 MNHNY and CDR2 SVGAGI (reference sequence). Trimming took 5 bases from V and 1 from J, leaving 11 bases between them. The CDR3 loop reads CASSTAGRNTEAFF. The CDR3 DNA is TGTGCCAGCAGTACGGCCGGGAGGAACACTGAAGCTTTCTTT.

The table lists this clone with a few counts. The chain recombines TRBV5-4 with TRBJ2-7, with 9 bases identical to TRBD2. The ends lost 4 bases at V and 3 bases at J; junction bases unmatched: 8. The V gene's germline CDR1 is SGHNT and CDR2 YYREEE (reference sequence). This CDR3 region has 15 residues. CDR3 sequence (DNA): TGTGCCAGCAGCCCGCCTCTAGCGGGATTCTACGAGCAGTACTTC. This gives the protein CASSPPLAGFYEQYF.

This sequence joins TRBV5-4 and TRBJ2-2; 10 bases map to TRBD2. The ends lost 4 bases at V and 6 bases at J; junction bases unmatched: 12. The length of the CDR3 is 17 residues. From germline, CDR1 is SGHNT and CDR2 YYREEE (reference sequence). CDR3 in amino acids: CASSPGGVAGGAGELFF. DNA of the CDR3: TGTGCCAGCAGCCCAGGAGGGGTAGCGGGAGGTGCCGGGGAGCTGTTTTTT.